This TCR beta chain was obtained from a study of CD8 T cells in Susac syndrome. Blood CD8+ and CD4+ T cells underwent high-throughput TCR beta sequencing. The CDR3 loop spans 15 amino acids. Germline assignment: CDR1 LNHDA and CDR2 SQIVND (reference sequence). The V end lost 9 bases, the J end lost 4 bases, and 21 bases lay between the germline ends. When the RNA was reverse transcribed, random hexamers were used with an input of about 0.5 to 1 ug. Across 54 Vbeta and 13 Jbeta, TCR beta CDR3 was amplified with immunoSEQ multiplex PCR. TCRdb re-called the immunoSEQ multiplex PCR reads through MiXCR, storing one row per CDR3 protein. The sample has 200,000 or so distinct CDR3 sequences; 95% are singletons.

This TCR derives from a human donor with Susac syndrome. The sequencing input was CD8+ T cells from PBMCs. The genes are TRBV19 and TRBJ1-2, with a weak D call TRBD1 (5 bases). Written as DNA, the CDR3 is TGTGCCAGCCTCGCGGGGGGAGAGCTTCTCTATGGCTACACCTTC. Protein product: CASLAGGELLYGYTF.